The 7 T cell receptor beta chains presented below share a single source sample, sequenced in a study of PD-L1 blockade in urothelial cancer. The sample's time point: pretreatment peripheral blood. Produced via immunoSEQ multiplex PCR; TCRdb's table is partial and in-frame only. The sample has around 71,000 clones, 85% seen once. The sequenced sample was PBMCs, obtained around atezolizumab (anti-PD-L1) treatment. These receptors all come from a man in his forties with urothelial cancer.

This chain connects TRBV7-2 to TRBJ1-2; D is possibly TRBD1 (6 bases). The CDR3 is 12 amino acids. Germline V gene lookup returns CDR1 SGHTA and CDR2 FQGNSA. V was cut by 2 bases and J by 8 bases, with 9 bases left in between. Here the CDR3 reads CASSLRTAGYTF. CDR3 coding DNA: TGTGCCAGCAGCTTAAGGACAGCCGGCTACACCTTC.

V usage is TRBV6-1 and J usage is TRBJ1-2; TRBD1 matches at 9 bases. The junction had 12 bases not matched to a gene; V was cut back by 8 bases and J by 8 bases. Germline values: CDR1 MNHNS, CDR2 SASEGT. The CDR3 is made up of 14 amino acids. CDR3 region: CASGRTGAGEGYTF. CDR3 nucleotide sequence: TGTGCCAGCGGCAGGACAGGGGCCGGGGAAGGCTACACCTTC.

The rearrangement joins TRBV19 to TRBJ2-1; possible D gene TRBD2, 5 bases. CDR3 size: 13 residues. CDR1 and CDR2 from the germline V gene are LNHDA and SQIVND (reference sequence). Trimming left V 3 bases short and J 8 bases short, with 11 bases between. The CDR3 reads CASSMIGSDEQFF. The CDR3 bases are TGTGCCAGTAGTATGATTGGGAGTGATGAGCAGTTCTTC.

The chain uses TRBV27 and TRBJ1-1; D gene uncertain. Germline CDR1 MNHEY, CDR2 SMNVEV (reference sequence). CDR3 length equals 13 residues. Trimming pared 5 bases from V and 4 bases from J, leaving 11 bases between. DNA of the CDR3: TGTGCCAGCAGTCCCACAGTGGTCACTGAAGCTTTCTTT. This codes for CASSPTVVTEAFF.

The V call is TRBV6-1, the J call TRBJ2-5, with 11 bases that match TRBD1. Trimming cost V 7 bases and J 6 bases; bases outside gene matches: 7. Germline CDR1 MNHNS, CDR2 SASEGT. The CDR3 sequence is 14 residues long. CDR3 nucleotide sequence: TGTGCCAGCAAACTCGGACAGGGGGCCCAGACCCAGTACTTC. This codes for CASKLGQGAQTQYF.

J is TRBJ2-5 and V is TRBV7-8, with D maybe TRBD1 (7 bases). The V gene's germline CDR1 is SGHVS and CDR2 FQNEAQ. Trimming removed 1 base from V and 2 bases from J, with 20 bases in between. This CDR3 is 18 amino acids long. The CDR3 nucleotides are TGTGCCAGCAGCTTAGGGACAGGACTAACAAGGTTTCAAGAGACCCAGTACTTC. It is translated as CASSLGTGLTRFQETQYF.

The gene calls are TRBV10-1 and TRBJ2-3; tentatively, D is TRBD1 (6 bases). Trimming shortened V by 3 bases and J by 1 base, and 11 bases separated the two germline ends. Germline V CDR1 and CDR2: WNHNN, SYGVQD (reference sequence). The CDR3 is made up of 15 amino acids. The CDR3 sequence is CASSDRGIGTDTQYF. The CDR3, as DNA: TGCGCCAGCAGTGATAGGGGGATCGGCACAGATACGCAGTATTTT.